This T cell receptor (beta chain) was obtained from a study of spatial heterogeneity in lung cancer. Study-level background: Detected sequences consistently included more beta-chain ones than alpha-chain ones. Study observations and caveats: Circulating ubiquitous expanded tumor TCRs were observed more frequently at resection than at follow-up.

Germline V gives CDR1 SQVTM, CDR2 ANQGSEA. V shed 4 bases and J shed 1 base, with 11 bases lying between them. There are 14 residues in the CDR3. Time point indicated: sample taken at primary tumor resection. Extraction of whole RNA from tumor, nontumor lung or frozen PBMC preceded unsorted sequencing. Untreated early-stage non-small cell lung cancer patients, around 70 in total, were the donors. Individually, TCR cDNA molecules were each labelled with a unique molecular identifier. TCRdb re-analysed the 5' RACE reads in MiXCR, keeping a single row per CDR3 protein. Altogether about 95,000 distinct CDR3 sequences are present, 7% to 9% being singletons, with the ten largest covering 6.9%. This clonotype was observed at least ten times. Its matching antigen is unknown.

The sequence was collected from a male donor with early-stage non-small cell lung cancer. This material consisted of PBMCs, taken at surgery. This chain links TRBV29-1 with TRBJ2-1; D is tentatively TRBD1 or TRBD2 (5 bases each). The CDR3 DNA sequence: TGCAGCGTTGCAGTCTGGGGGTCCTACAATGAGCAGTTCTTC. This encodes CSVAVWGSYNEQFF.